Each of the 24 T cell receptor beta chains below was sequenced from the same sample in a study of chemoradiotherapy in HPV16-positive cancers. Repertoires were generated with immunoSEQ multiplex PCR, while TCRdb's copy carries only in-frame clones and drops some. The sample yields more than 10,000 clones, approximately 75% seen once. The sample was taken from a patient who underwent chemoradiotherapy. These receptors all come from a human donor with HPV-associated anogenital cancer.

The chain is built from TRBV18 and TRBJ1-1; D call uncertain. CDR1 and CDR2 (germline): KGHSH, LQKENI. This CDR3 comprises 14 residues. V was trimmed by 3 bases and J by 1 base, leaving 9 bases between them. The CDR3, as DNA: TGTGCCAGCTCACCTGATACACAGAACACTGAAGCTTTCTTT. This encodes CASSPDTQNTEAFF.

The chain uses TRBV7-8 and TRBJ2-5, with D uncertain. Gene TRBJ2-7 matches the end of the DNA better, so the J call may be wrong. Germline CDR1 is SGHVS and CDR2 is FQNEAQ. This CDR3 is 12 amino acids long. Here the CDR3 reads CASSLSRNEQYF. CDR3 bases: TGTGCCAGCAGCTTGTCAAGGAACGAGCAGTACTTC.

This rearrangement joins TRBV27 to TRBJ2-7; TRBD2 matches 11 bases. Trimming at V came to 6 bases and at J to 6 bases, leaving 4 bases not matched to a gene. CDR1 is MNHEY, CDR2 SMNVEV, per germline (reference sequence). The CDR3 runs 13 residues. The CDR3 loop reads CASRLAGGREQYF. The CDR3 region has the DNA TGTGCCAGCAGGCTAGCGGGGGGTCGCGAGCAGTACTTC.

This clone appeared a few times. The chain recombines TRBV7-3 with TRBJ2-2; D not certain. Germline V gene sequence: CDR1 SGHTA, CDR2 FQGTGA. V was cut by 4 bases and J by 2 bases, with 5 bases left in between. The length of the CDR3 is 13 residues. DNA for the CDR3: TGTGCCAGCAGCTGGTCTAACACCGGGGAGCTGTTTTTT. As protein: CASSWSNTGELFF.

The V and J genes are TRBV6-5 and TRBJ1-6; 7 bases are a match to TRBD1. This CDR3 comprises 15 residues. V lost 5 bases, J lost 10 bases, and 11 bases stayed unmatched. The germline V gene encodes CDR1 MNHEY and CDR2 SVGAGI. CDR3 DNA: TGTGCCAGCAGTCTCGGTGACAGGGAATACTCACCCCTCCACTTT. This gives the protein CASSLGDREYSPLHF.

The genes are TRBV4-1 and TRBJ1-4; D ambiguous. The CDR3 sequence is 15 residues long. Trimming took off 1 base at V and 1 base at J, with 7 bases between the two ends. Germline V gene sequence: CDR1 MGHRA, CDR2 YSYEKL. CDR3 loop: CASSQVGETNEKLFF. CDR3 DNA: TGCGCCAGCAGCCAAGTAGGAGAAACTAATGAAAAACTGTTTTTT.

This clone was counted a single time. This chain connects TRBV11-2 to TRBJ2-7; D is unresolved. CDR3 size: 15 residues. V lost 0 bases to trimming and J lost 12 bases, with 21 bases between them. Germline V gene lookup returns CDR1 SGHAT and CDR2 FQNNGV. The CDR3 region has the DNA TGTGCCAGCAGCTTAGATCGGGCAGACACCAGACCCCTGTACTTC. Protein product: CASSLDRADTRPLYF.

V usage is TRBV4-3 and J usage is TRBJ1-6; possibly TRBD1 for D (6 bases). CDR1 and CDR2 (germline): LGHNA, YSLEER. The CDR3 is 17 residues long. Trimming pared 1 base from V and 3 bases from J, leaving 13 bases between. The CDR3 bases are TGCGCCAGCAGCCAAGGGGAAACAGGGATCTATAATTCACCCCTCCACTTT. It yields the protein CASSQGETGIYNSPLHF.

V is TRBV21-1 and J is TRBJ1-5. TRBV21-1 is a pseudogene locus. CDR3 size: 16 residues. In nucleotides, the CDR3 is TGTGCCAGCAGCAAAGACGATGCGGGGGACACACAGCCCCAGCATTTT. Its translation: CASSKDDAGDTQPQHF.

The V gene is TRBV7-5, the J gene TRBJ2-2. TRBV7-5 is a pseudogene. This CDR3 is 15 amino acids long. The CDR3 sequence: CARSFRGRGTGELFF. The CDR3 coding sequence is TGTGCCAGAAGCTTCCGGGGGCGCGGCACCGGGGAGCTGTTTTTT.

This sequence joins TRBV5-4 and TRBJ2-1; 14 bases align to TRBD2. The CDR3 totals 19 residues. J lost 0 bases, V lost 0 bases, and 5 bases had no gene match. The germline gives CDR1 SGHNT, CDR2 YYREEE (reference sequence). The CDR3 loop is CASSLGTSGGTSSYNEQFF. The CDR3 DNA follows: TGTGCCAGCAGCTTGGGGACTAGCGGGGGGACTAGCTCCTACAATGAGCAGTTCTTC.

This clone appeared once. The chain carries TRBV7-2 and TRBJ1-4; D is unresolved. V shed 1 base and J shed 6 bases, with 0 bases lying between them. The CDR3 is 11 amino acids. CDR1 and CDR2 (germline): SGHTA, FQGNSA. CDR3: CASSLDEKLFF. The CDR3 DNA reads TGTGCCAGCAGCTTAGATGAAAAACTGTTTTTT. The full variable domain, its missing parts supplied by reference TRBV7-2 and TRBJ1-4, is GAGVSQSPSNKVTEKGKDVELRCDPISGHTALYWYRQSLGQGLEFLIYFQGNSAPDKSGLPSDRFSAERTGGSVSTLTIQRTQQEDSAVYLCASSLDEKLFFGSGTQLSVL.

This clone was picked up one time. The chain recombines TRBV11-2 with TRBJ1-1, with unresolved D. Trimming removed 5 bases from V and 5 bases from J, with 6 bases in between. The CDR3 is made up of 11 amino acids. CDR1 is SGHAT and CDR2 is FQNNGV in the germline V gene. The CDR3 region is CASSAGTEAFF. CDR3 nucleotides: TGTGCCAGCAGCGCTGGGACTGAAGCTTTCTTT.

This clone was found once. The V and J genes are TRBV2 and TRBJ2-3, with TRBD2 as a possible D gene (6 bases). This CDR3 region has 14 residues. V was clipped by 8 bases and J by 1 base, with 13 bases between them. Germline V gene sequence: CDR1 SNHLY, CDR2 FYNNEI. This CDR3 is CASGGTGGTDTQYF. In DNA form, the CDR3 reads TGTGCCAGCGGGGGGACTGGCGGCACAGATACGCAGTATTTT.

This clone was seen just once. The chain is built from TRBV11-3 and TRBJ1-3; 7 nucleotides line up with TRBD1. CDR1 is SGHNT, CDR2 YENEEA, per germline. J gave up 0 bases and V 7 bases, and 6 bases lay outside the gene matches. CDR3 length equals 15 residues. CDR3 protein: CASTGQSSSGNTIYF. DNA for the CDR3: TGTGCCAGCACGGGACAGTCGAGCTCTGGAAACACCATATATTTT.

The rearrangement links TRBV4-2 to TRBJ2-3; tentatively, D is TRBD1 or TRBD2 (6 bases each). CDR1 is LGHNA and CDR2 is YNFKEQ in the germline V gene. CDR3 size: 15 residues. V lost 4 bases, J lost 3 bases, and 14 bases lay in between. CDR3 in amino acids: CASSPSGEATDTQYF. CDR3 bases: TGTGCCAGCAGCCCTTCAGGGGAGGCGACAGATACGCAGTATTTT.

CDR3 residues: CASSTKRGGYEQYF. CDR3 DNA: TGTGCCAGCAGCACGAAGAGGGGCGGCTACGAGCAGTACTTC. This chain connects TRBV7-2 to TRBJ2-7; D might be TRBD1 or TRBD2, each matching 5 bases. The CDR3 spans 14 residues. The V and J ends lost 5 bases and 3 bases respectively, with 14 bases between them. Germline assignment: CDR1 SGHTA and CDR2 FQGNSA. The full variable domain, with the rest looked up from reference TRBV7-2 and TRBJ2-7, is GAGVSQSPSNKVTEKGKDVELRCDPISGHTALYWYRQSLGQGLEFLIYFQGNSAPDKSGLPSDRFSAERTGGSVSTLTIQRTQQEDSAVYLCASSTKRGGYEQYFGPGTRLTVT.

This chain links TRBV28 with TRBJ2-2; no definite D call. This CDR3 spans 12 amino acids. Germline-derived CDR1 and CDR2 are MDHEN and SYDVKM. V shed 6 bases and J shed 3 bases, with 5 bases lying between them. The CDR3 loop is CASRVYTGELFF. The CDR3 DNA sequence: TGTGCCAGCAGGGTATACACCGGGGAGCTGTTTTTT. The complete variable domain, with remaining parts taken from reference TRBV28 and TRBJ2-2, reads DVKVTQSSRYLVKRTGEKVFLECVQDMDHENMFWYRQDPGLGLRLIYFSYDVKMKEKGDIPEGYSVSREKKERFSLILESASTNQTSMYLCASRVYTGELFFGEGSRLTVL.

The chain has TRBV6-5 and TRBJ1-2; TRBD1 agrees at 7 bases. The CDR3 length is 14 residues. V lost 6 bases and J lost 8; bases outside the gene matches: 12. Germline V gene data show CDR1 as MNHEY and CDR2 as SVGAGI. CDR3 amino acids: CASRMEGASLGYTF. CDR3 nucleotide sequence: TGTGCCAGCAGGATGGAGGGGGCGTCTTTAGGCTACACCTTC.

The CDR3, as DNA: TGTGCCAGCAGCAAACCCATCGGGACTGAAGCTTTCTTT. Its translation is CASSKPIGTEAFF. This rearrangement joins TRBV7-8 to TRBJ1-1; D unclear. The CDR3 covers 13 residues. Germline lookup yields CDR1 SGHVS and CDR2 FQNEAQ. V lost 5 bases to trimming and J lost 5 bases, with 12 bases between them.

The table lists this clone with a few counts. This rearrangement joins TRBV5-4 to TRBJ1-2; TRBD1 matches at 7 bases. V gave up 0 bases and J gave up 8 bases; unmatched junction bases: 7. Germline loops: CDR1 SGHNT, CDR2 YYREEE (reference sequence). The CDR3 has 14 amino acids. The CDR3 DNA follows: TGTGCCAGCAGCTTGGTTCGACAGGGTGGGGGCTACACCTTC. Translation gives CASSLVRQGGGYTF.

The chain couples TRBV11-2 to TRBJ2-4; D could derive from TRBD1 or TRBD2 (5 bases each). Trimming left V 1 base short and J 0 bases short, with 7 bases between. Germline values: CDR1 SGHAT, CDR2 FQNNGV. The CDR3 runs to 15 residues. The CDR3: CASSLAGLAKNIQYF. In DNA, the CDR3 is TGTGCCAGCAGCTTAGCGGGGCTAGCCAAAAACATTCAGTACTTC.

The chain recombines TRBV7-2 with TRBJ1-2; 8 bases map to TRBD1. The CDR3 spans 15 residues. Losses at the gene ends were 5 bases for V and 5 bases for J; bases not matched to a gene: 10. In germline, CDR1 is SGHTA, CDR2 FQGNSA. The CDR3 DNA follows: TGTGCCAGCAGCCCGGGACTTGACAGGGGATATGGCTACACCTTC. Its protein product is CASSPGLDRGYGYTF. The full variable domain, its missing parts supplied by reference TRBV7-2 and TRBJ1-2, is GAGVSQSPSNKVTEKGKDVELRCDPISGHTALYWYRQSLGQGLEFLIYFQGNSAPDKSGLPSDRFSAERTGGSVSTLTIQRTQQEDSAVYLCASSPGLDRGYGYTFGSGTRLTVV.

The CDR3 loop reads CASRSATGLDYNEQFF. CDR3 DNA sequence: TGTGCCAGCCGCAGCGCAACGGGACTGGATTACAATGAGCAGTTCTTC. The chain uses TRBV27 and TRBJ2-1, with D possibly matching TRBD2 (6 bases). The germline gives CDR1 MNHEY, CDR2 SMNVEV (reference sequence). Trimming shortened V by 8 bases and J by 4 bases, and 21 bases separated the two germline ends. The CDR3 is made up of 16 amino acids.